One sample yielded the 8 T cell receptor beta chains listed below, sequenced in a study of CD8 T cells in Susac syndrome. Reverse transcription of about 0.5 to 1 ug RNA used random hexamers. Each CDR3 protein gets one entry after TCRdb re-called the immunoSEQ multiplex PCR reads with MiXCR. This sample carries more than 150,000 distinct CDR3 sequences, more than 90% of them seen once, and the ten largest clones take 0.098%. Source material: CD4+ T cells from PBMCs. The source is a human donor with Susac syndrome.

The chain carries TRBV11-2 and TRBJ1-6; D may be TRBD1 (6 bases). Germline lookup yields CDR1 SGHAT and CDR2 FQNNGV. Between the trimmed V and J ends, which lost 4 bases and 3 bases, there was a span of 19 bases. The CDR3 consists of 18 residues. The CDR3 reads CASSSGGRLGHYNSPLHF. The CDR3 DNA is TGTGCCAGCAGCTCCGGGGGGCGACTCGGCCACTATAATTCACCCCTCCACTTT.

The rearrangement uses TRBV2 and TRBJ1-4; D is unresolved. The germline V gene encodes CDR1 SNHLY and CDR2 FYNNEI. The CDR3 loop spans 13 amino acids. With 3 bases removed from V and 10 bases from J, the gap between germline ends came to 12 bases. CDR3 bases: TGTGCCAGCAGTGAGTTACTGTCCGGAAAACTGTTTTTT. This gives the protein CASSELLSGKLFF.

This chain links TRBV20-1 with TRBJ2-3, with 13 bases that match TRBD2. CDR3 length: 14 residues. The germline V gene encodes CDR1 DFQATT and CDR2 SNEGSKA (reference sequence). V dropped 6 bases and J dropped 4; count of bases not matched to a gene: 4. CDR3 sequence (DNA): TGCAGTGCGCAACTAGCGGGGGGGCCAGATACGCAGTATTTT. This encodes CSAQLAGGPDTQYF.

The rearrangement links TRBV5-4 to TRBJ1-4, with a tentative D call TRBD1 (6 bases). CDR1 is SGHNT and CDR2 is YYREEE in the germline V gene (reference sequence). This CDR3 comprises 15 residues. V was pared by 0 bases and J by 6 bases, with 12 bases between. The CDR3 nucleotides are TGTGCCAGCAGCTTGGGAGGGGGACGCTATGAAAAACTGTTTTTT. Translated, it gives CASSLGGGRYEKLFF.

V gene TRBV6-2 or TRBV6-3 combines with J gene TRBJ1-1, with unresolved D. Germline V gene sequence: CDR1 MNHEY, CDR2 SVGEGT. V was trimmed by 3 bases and J by 2 bases, leaving 4 bases between them. The CDR3 runs 12 residues. The CDR3 DNA sequence: TGTGCCAGCAGTTATCCTAACACTGAAGCTTTCTTT. Translation gives CASSYPNTEAFF.

This clonotype has a single count. This sequence joins TRBV4-2 and TRBJ2-7; 11 bases match TRBD2. Germline values: CDR1 LGHNA, CDR2 YNFKEQ. Germline trimming cut 1 base from V and 1 base from J; bases unmatched to any gene: 9. The CDR3 is 18 residues long. The CDR3 protein is CASSQAGTSGGYSYEQYF. The CDR3 DNA sequence: TGTGCCAGCAGCCAAGCAGGAACTAGCGGGGGTTATTCCTACGAGCAGTACTTC.

V and J are TRBV11-2 and TRBJ2-3; TRBD2 matches at 7 bases. Germline V CDR1 and CDR2: SGHAT, FQNNGV. V shed 5 bases and J 0 bases; nucleotides not matched to a gene: 14. The CDR3 totals 18 residues. The CDR3 nucleotides are TGTGCCAGCAGCCCCATCCCCTGGGGGGGTACTAGCACAGATACGCAGTATTTT. It encodes CASSPIPWGGTSTDTQYF.

This clonotype has a single count. The V gene is TRBV20-1, the J gene TRBJ2-2, with D hard to call. V gave up 1 base and J gave up 6 bases, with 15 bases separating them. CDR1 is DFQATT, CDR2 SNEGSKA, per germline (reference sequence). The CDR3 is 15 residues long. The CDR3 nucleotides are TGCAGTGCTAGAGCCCCAGCCCAAGCGCCCGGGGAGCTGTTTTTT. This sequence encodes CSARAPAQAPGELFF.